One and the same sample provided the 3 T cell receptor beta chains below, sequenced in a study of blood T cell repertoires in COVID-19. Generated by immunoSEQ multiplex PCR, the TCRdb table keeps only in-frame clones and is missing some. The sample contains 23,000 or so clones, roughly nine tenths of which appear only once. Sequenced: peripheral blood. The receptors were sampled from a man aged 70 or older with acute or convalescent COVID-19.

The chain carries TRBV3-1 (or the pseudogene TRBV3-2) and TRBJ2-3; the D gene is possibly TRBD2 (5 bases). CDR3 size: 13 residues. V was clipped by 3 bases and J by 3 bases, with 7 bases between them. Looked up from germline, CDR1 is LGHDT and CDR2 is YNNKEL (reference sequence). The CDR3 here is CASSHGGTDTQYF. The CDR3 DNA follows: TGTGCCAGCAGCCATGGCGGGACAGATACGCAGTATTTT.

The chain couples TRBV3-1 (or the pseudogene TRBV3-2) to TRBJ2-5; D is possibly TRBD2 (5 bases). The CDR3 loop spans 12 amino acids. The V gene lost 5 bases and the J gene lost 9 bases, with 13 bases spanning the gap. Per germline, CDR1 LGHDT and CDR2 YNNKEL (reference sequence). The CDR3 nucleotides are TGTGCCAGCAGCGAAGGCGCCGGGGCCCAGTACTTC. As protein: CASSEGAGAQYF.

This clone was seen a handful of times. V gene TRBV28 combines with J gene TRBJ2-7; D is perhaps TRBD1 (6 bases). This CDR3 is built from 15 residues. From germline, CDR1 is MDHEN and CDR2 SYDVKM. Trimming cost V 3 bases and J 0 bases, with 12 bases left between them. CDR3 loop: CASSLSGALSYEQYF. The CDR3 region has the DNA TGTGCCAGCAGTTTGTCAGGGGCCCTCTCCTACGAGCAGTACTTC.